The present T cell receptor beta chain was sequenced within a study of T cells in Graves' hyperthyroidism and ophthalmopathy. TCR beta CDR3 region amplification was performed from RNA transcripts. The primer set for the first-round RT-PCR of the TCR CDR3 was HTBI. Each CDR3 protein is one row after TCRdb ran MiXCR on the multiplex PCR reads. Among hundreds of thousands of distinct CDR3 sequences, roughly 20% were seen once, and the ten largest hold roughly a third. Trimming at V came to 3 bases and at J to 4 bases, leaving 4 bases not matched to a gene. Germline V gives CDR1 LNHNV, CDR2 YYDKDF (reference sequence). The CDR3 contains 15 residues.

The J gene is TRBJ1-1, the V gene TRBV15; 11 positions match TRBD1. Source material: blood. The receptor comes from a man under 40 with Graves' ophthalmopathy. The CDR3 DNA sequence: TGTGCCACCAGCAGCCGCGGGACAGGGGGCACTGAAGCTTTCTTT. This sequence encodes CATSSRGTGGTEAFF.